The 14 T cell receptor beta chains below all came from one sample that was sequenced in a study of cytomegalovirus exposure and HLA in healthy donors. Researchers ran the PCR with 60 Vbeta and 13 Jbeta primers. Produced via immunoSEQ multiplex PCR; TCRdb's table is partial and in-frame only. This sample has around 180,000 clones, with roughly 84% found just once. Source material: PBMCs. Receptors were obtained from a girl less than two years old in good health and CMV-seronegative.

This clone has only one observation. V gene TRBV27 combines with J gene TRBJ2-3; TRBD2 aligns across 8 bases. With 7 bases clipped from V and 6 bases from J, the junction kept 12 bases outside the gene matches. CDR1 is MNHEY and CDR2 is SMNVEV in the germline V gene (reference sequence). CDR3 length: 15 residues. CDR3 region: CASNPAGRVMDTQYF. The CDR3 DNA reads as TGTGCCAGCAACCCAGCCGGGAGGGTTATGGATACGCAGTATTTT.

The chain's CDR3 is CASSLADTGTGQAFF. In DNA form, the CDR3 reads TGTGCCAGCAGCTTAGCGGATACCGGGACAGGGCAAGCTTTCTTT. The chain combines TRBV7-2 with TRBJ1-1; 9 bases are shared with TRBD1. CDR3 length: 15 residues. Germline V CDR1 and CDR2: SGHTA, FQGNSA. The ends lost 0 bases at V and 9 bases at J; junction bases unmatched: 8.

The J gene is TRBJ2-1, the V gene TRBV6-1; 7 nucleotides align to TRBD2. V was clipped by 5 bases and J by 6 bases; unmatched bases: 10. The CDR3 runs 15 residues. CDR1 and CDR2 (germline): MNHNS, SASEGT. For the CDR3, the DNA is TGTGCCAGCAGTCCCCTCTCTACGGGAGGCAATGAGCAGTTCTTC. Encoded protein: CASSPLSTGGNEQFF.

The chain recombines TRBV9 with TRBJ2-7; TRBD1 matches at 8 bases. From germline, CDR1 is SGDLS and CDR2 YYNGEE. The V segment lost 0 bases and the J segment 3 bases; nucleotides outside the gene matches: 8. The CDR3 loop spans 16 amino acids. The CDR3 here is CASSVAPQGVSYEQYF. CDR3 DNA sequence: TGTGCCAGCAGCGTAGCCCCACAGGGGGTAAGCTACGAGCAGTACTTC.

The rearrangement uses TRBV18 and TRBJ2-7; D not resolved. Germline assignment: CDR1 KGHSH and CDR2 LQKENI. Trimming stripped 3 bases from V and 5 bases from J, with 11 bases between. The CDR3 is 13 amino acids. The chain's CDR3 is CASSPNSSDEQYF. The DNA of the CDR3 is TGTGCCAGCTCACCTAATTCGAGCGACGAGCAGTACTTC.

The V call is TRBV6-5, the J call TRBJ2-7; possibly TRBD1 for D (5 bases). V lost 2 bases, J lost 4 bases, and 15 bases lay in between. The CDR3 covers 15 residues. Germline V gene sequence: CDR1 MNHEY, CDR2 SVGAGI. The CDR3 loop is CASSYIQGANYEQYF. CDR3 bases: TGTGCCAGCAGTTACATCCAGGGCGCCAATTACGAGCAGTACTTC.

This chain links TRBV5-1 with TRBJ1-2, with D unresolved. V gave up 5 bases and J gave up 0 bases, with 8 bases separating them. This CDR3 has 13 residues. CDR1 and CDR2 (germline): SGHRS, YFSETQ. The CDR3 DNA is TGCGCCAGCAGGTTTCTAGCTAACTATGGCTACACCTTC. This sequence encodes CASRFLANYGYTF.

CDR3 sequence: CASTRGDRVYEQYF. CDR3 nucleotide sequence: TGTGCCAGCACCCGGGGGGACAGGGTTTACGAGCAGTACTTC. This chain uses TRBV2 with TRBJ2-5; the match to TRBD1 covers 9 bases. The J call may be faulty, since TRBJ2-7 better matches the DNA end. The CDR3 extends over 14 amino acids. From germline, CDR1 is SNHLY and CDR2 FYNNEI.

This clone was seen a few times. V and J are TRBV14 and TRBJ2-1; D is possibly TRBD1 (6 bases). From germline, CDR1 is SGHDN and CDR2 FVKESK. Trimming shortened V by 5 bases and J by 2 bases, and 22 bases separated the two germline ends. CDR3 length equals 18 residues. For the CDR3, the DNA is TGTGCCAGCAGCGGCATTGTGGGGGCCGGAAGGCCCTACAATGAGCAGTTCTTC. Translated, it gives CASSGIVGAGRPYNEQFF. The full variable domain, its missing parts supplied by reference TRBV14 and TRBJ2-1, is EAGVTQFPSHSVIEKGQTVTLRCDPISGHDNLYWYRRVMGKEIKFLLHFVKESKQDESGMPNNRFLAERTGGTYSTLKVQPAELEDSGVYFCASSGIVGAGRPYNEQFFGPGTRLTVL.

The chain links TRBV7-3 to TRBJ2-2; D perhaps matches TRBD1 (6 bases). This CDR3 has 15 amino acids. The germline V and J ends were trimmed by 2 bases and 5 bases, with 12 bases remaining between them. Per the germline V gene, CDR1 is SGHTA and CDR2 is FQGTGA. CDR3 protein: CASSLGAGVTGELFF. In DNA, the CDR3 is TGTGCCAGCAGCTTAGGGGCAGGGGTGACCGGGGAGCTGTTTTTT. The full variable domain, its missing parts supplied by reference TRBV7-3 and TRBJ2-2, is GAGVSQTPSNKVTEKGKYVELRCDPISGHTALYWYRQSLGQGPEFLIYFQGTGAADDSGLPNDRFFAVRPEGSVSTLKIQRTERGDSAVYLCASSLGAGVTGELFFGEGSRLTVL.

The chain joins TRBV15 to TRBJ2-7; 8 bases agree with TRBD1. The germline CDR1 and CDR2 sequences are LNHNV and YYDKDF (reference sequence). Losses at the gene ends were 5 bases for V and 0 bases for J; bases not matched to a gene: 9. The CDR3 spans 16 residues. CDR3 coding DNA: TGTGCCACCAGCGCCCTGTGGACAGGGAGCTCCTACGAGCAGTACTTC. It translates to CATSALWTGSSYEQYF. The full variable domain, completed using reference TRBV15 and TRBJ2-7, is DAMVIQNPRYQVTQFGKPVTLSCSQTLNHNVMYWYQQKSSQAPKLLFHYYDKDFNNEADTPDNFQSRRPNTSFCFLDIRSPGLGDTAMYLCATSALWTGSSYEQYFGPGTRLTVT.

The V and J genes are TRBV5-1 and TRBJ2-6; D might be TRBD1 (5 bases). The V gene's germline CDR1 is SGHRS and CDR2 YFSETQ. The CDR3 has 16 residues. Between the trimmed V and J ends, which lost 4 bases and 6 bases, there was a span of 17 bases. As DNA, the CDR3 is TGCGCCAGCAGCAAAAAACAGGCTGACGAGGCCAACGTCCTGACTTTC. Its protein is CASSKKQADEANVLTF.

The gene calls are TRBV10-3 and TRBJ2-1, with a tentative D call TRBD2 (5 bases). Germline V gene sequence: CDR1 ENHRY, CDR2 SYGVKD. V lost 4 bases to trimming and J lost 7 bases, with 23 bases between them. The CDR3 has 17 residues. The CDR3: CAISVGLREIEPNEQFF. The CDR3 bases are TGTGCCATCAGTGTAGGATTAAGGGAGATCGAACCTAATGAGCAGTTCTTC.

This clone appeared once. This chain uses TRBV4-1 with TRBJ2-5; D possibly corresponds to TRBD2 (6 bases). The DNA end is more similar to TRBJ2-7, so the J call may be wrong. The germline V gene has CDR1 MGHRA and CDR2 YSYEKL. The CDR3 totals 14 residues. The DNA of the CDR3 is TGCGCCAGCAGCCAACTAGCGTCCTCCTACGAGCAGTACTTC. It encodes CASSQLASSYEQYF.